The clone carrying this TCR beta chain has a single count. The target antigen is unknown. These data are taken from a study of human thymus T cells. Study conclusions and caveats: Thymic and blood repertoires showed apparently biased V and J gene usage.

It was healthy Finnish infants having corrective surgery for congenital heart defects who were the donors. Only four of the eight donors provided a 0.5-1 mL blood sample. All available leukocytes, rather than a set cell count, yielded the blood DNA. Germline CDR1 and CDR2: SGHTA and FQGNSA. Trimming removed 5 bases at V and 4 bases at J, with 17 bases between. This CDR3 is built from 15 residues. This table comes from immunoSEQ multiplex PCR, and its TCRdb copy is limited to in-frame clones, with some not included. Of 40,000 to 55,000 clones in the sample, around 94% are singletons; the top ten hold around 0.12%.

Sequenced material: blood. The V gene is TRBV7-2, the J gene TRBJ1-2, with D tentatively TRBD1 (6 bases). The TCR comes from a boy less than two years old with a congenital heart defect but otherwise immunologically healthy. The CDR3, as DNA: TGTGCCAGCAGCCTATTATATCACAGGGCCTATGGCTACACCTTC. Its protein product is CASSLLYHRAYGYTF.